This is a list of T cell receptor beta chains from one sample in a study of blood T cell repertoires in COVID-19. The table came from immunoSEQ multiplex PCR; TCRdb's copy has only in-frame clones and leaves some out. Here the sample spans about 46,000 clones, around 83% being singletons. The sample consisted of peripheral blood. The receptors derive from a woman of 80 years or more with acute or convalescent COVID-19. Both conserved end residues are part of each CDR3. The D gene is left open where the match is weak. Clone size is given for some rows only: seen once, a few or many times, or a class if the clone is expanded.

clone_size j_call v_call d_call cdr3_aa cdr3_nt
. TRBJ2-7 TRBV5-1 TRBD2 CASRSGGAYPGPYEQYF TGCGCCAGCAGATCCGGGGGGGCCTATCCGGGCCCCTACGAGCAGTACTTC
. TRBJ2-7 TRBV15 . CATSRGSFGQGPREQYF TGTGCCACCAGCAGAGGATCGTTTGGGCAGGGGCCGCGGGAGCAGTACTTC
. TRBJ1-2 TRBV6-5 TRBD1 CASSLSGGGYTF TGTGCCAGCAGTCTATCAGGGGGAGGCTACACCTTC
. TRBJ2-7 TRBV6-5 TRBD1 CASRTGQGGQQYF TGTGCCAGCAGAACGGGACAGGGCGGGCAGCAGTACTTC
. TRBJ1-1 TRBV6-5 . CASSLQGNTEAFF TGTGCCAGCAGTTTACAGGGTAACACTGAAGCTTTCTTT
. TRBJ2-3 TRBV14 TRBD1 CASSQQGALRTDTQYF TGTGCCAGCAGCCAGCAGGGGGCCCTACGCACAGATACGCAGTATTTT
. TRBJ1-1 TRBV5-4 . CASSLAGGDTEAFF TGTGCCAGCAGCTTGGCGGGGGGCGACACTGAAGCTTTCTTT
. TRBJ1-2 TRBV6-5 . CASSSSWGGYTF TGTGCCAGCAGTTCCTCGTGGGGCGGCTACACCTTC
. TRBJ1-2 TRBV6-5 . CASSLFTSGEGYTF TGTGCCAGCAGTCTCTTCACTTCAGGGGAAGGCTACACCTTC
. TRBJ1-5 TRBV30 TRBD1 CAWSGQGTTNQPQHF TGTGCCTGGAGTGGACAGGGAACTACCAATCAGCCCCAGCATTTT
. TRBJ1-1 TRBV6-5 . CASNTRRGSEAFF TGTGCCAGCAACACACGGCGAGGGTCTGAAGCTTTCTTT
. TRBJ1-5 TRBV2 . CASSEAGGYQPQHF TGTGCCAGCAGTGAAGCGGGGGGGTATCAGCCCCAGCATTTT
. TRBJ2-7 TRBV6-5 . CAIRRGGIYEQYF TGTGCTATACGGCGGGGCGGTATCTACGAGCAGTACTTC
. TRBJ2-3 TRBV7-9 TRBD2 CASSLGLAGVSTDTQYF TGTGCCAGCAGCCTAGGACTAGCGGGGGTTAGCACAGATACGCAGTATTTT
. TRBJ1-2 TRBV5-5 TRBD1 CASSLERGLYGYTF TGTGCCAGCAGCTTGGAAAGGGGGCTCTATGGCTACACCTTC
once TRBJ2-3 TRBV6-5 . CASSSRLATDTQYF TGTGCCAGCAGTTCGAGGCTAGCTACAGATACGCAGTATTTT
few TRBJ2-1 TRBV3-1/TRBV3-2 TRBD1 CASSLDRGRYNEQFF TGTGCCAGCAGCCTTGACAGGGGGCGATACAATGAGCAGTTCTTC
. TRBJ2-3 TRBV10-3 TRBD2 CAISGGREGDTQYF TGTGCCATCAGTGGGGGCAGGGAGGGAGATACGCAGTATTTT
. TRBJ1-1 TRBV5-4 TRBD1 CASSSFGQVNTEAFF TGTGCCAGCAGCTCCTTTGGACAGGTTAACACTGAAGCTTTCTTT
. TRBJ1-2 TRBV13 TRBD1 CASSWRGQGAAGYTF TGTGCCAGCAGCTGGCGGGGCCAGGGGGCGGCCGGCTACACCTTC
once TRBJ2-1 TRBV11-2 TRBD2 CASSFGTSFENEQFF TGTGCCAGCAGCTTTGGGACTAGCTTTGAGAATGAGCAGTTCTTC
. TRBJ2-7 TRBV5-1 TRBD2 CASSSKTSGSSYEQYF TGCGCCAGCAGCTCGAAGACTAGCGGGAGCTCCTACGAGCAGTACTTC
few TRBJ2-7 TRBV7-2 TRBD1 CASSLVQGAFYEQYF TGTGCCAGCAGCTTAGTACAGGGGGCGTTCTACGAGCAGTACTTC
few TRBJ1-5 TRBV10-1 . CASSAGNGNQPQHF TGCGCCAGCAGTGCAGGGAATGGCAATCAGCCCCAGCATTTT
. TRBJ1-1 TRBV5-1 TRBD1 CASSSGTGGEAFF TGCGCCAGCAGCTCCGGGACAGGCGGTGAAGCTTTCTTT
. TRBJ1-5 TRBV20-1 . CSASSAGLNQPQHF TGCAGTGCTAGTTCGGCGGGGCTGAATCAGCCCCAGCATTTT
. TRBJ2-3 TRBV29-1 TRBD2 CSVERTSGGVRADTQYF TGCAGCGTTGAACGAACTAGCGGGGGGGTTCGGGCAGATACGCAGTATTTT